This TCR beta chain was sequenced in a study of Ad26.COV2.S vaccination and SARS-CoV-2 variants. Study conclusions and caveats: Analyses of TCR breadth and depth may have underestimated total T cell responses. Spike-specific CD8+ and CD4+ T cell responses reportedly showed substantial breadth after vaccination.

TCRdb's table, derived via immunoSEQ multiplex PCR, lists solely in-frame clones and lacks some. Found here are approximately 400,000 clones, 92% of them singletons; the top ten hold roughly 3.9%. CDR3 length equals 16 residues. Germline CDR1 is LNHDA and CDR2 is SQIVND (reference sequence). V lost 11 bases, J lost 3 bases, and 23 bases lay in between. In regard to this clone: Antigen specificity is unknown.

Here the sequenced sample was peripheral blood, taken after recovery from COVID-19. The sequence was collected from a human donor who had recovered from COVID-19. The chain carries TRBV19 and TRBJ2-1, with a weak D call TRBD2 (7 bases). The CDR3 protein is CAGSSFAGADYNEQFF. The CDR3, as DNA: TGTGCCGGCTCCTCGTTTGCGGGGGCAGACTACAATGAGCAGTTCTTC.